These T cell receptor beta chains were read from a single sample in a study of CD8+ T cells in alopecia areata. Assay: immunoSEQ multiplex PCR; the TCRdb copy retains only in-frame clones and omits some. The sample contains 200,000 to 250,000 clones, more than 55% of which appear only once. The sequenced sample was CD8+ T cells sorted from blood. All receptors come from a human donor in good health. Both conserved end residues are part of each CDR3. D genes are given only for firm matches. Rows may omit the clone size; those that give it use once, few, many or a size class.

d_call | j_call | v_call | clone_size | cdr3_aa | cdr3_nt
- | TRBJ1-6 | TRBV2 | few | CASGSVSSYNSPLHF | TGTGCCAGCGGTTCTGTGAGCTCCTATAATTCACCCCTCCACTTT
- | TRBJ2-2 | TRBV7-9 | few | CASREGTGELFF | TGTGCCAGCCGCGAGGGCACCGGGGAGCTGTTTTTT
TRBD1 | TRBJ1-2 | TRBV7-8 | - | CASGWTGGISNYGYTF | TGTGCCAGCGGCTGGACAGGGGGGATTTCTAACTATGGCTACACCTTC
- | TRBJ2-7 | TRBV27 | - | CASSYGLSSYEQYF | TGTGCCAGCAGTTACGGTCTTAGCTCCTACGAGCAGTACTTC
- | TRBJ1-6 | TRBV23-1 | - | CASSHPTRYSPLHF | TGCGCCAGCAGTCATCCGACACGGTATTCACCCCTCCACTTT
- | TRBJ1-2 | TRBV2 | - | CASSPGTQVPYGYTF | TGTGCCAGCAGCCCCGGGACACAGGTCCCCTATGGCTACACCTTC
- | TRBJ2-5 | TRBV28 | - | CASSPLGGGLQETQYF | TGTGCCAGCAGTCCCCTTGGGGGGGGGCTCCAAGAGACCCAGTACTTC
TRBD2 | TRBJ2-7 | TRBV7-3 | - | CASSPYGIAGAKEQYF | TGTGCCAGCAGCCCCTATGGGATAGCGGGGGCGAAGGAGCAGTACTTC
- | TRBJ1-5 | TRBV4-1 | - | CASSQEPGNQPQHF | TGCGCCAGCAGCCAAGAACCTGGAAATCAGCCCCAGCATTTT
- | TRBJ1-5 | TRBV30 | - | CAWSDLGKVAQHF | TGTGCCTGGAGTGATTTAGGGAAAGTAGCCCAGCATTTT
- | TRBJ2-7 | TRBV29-1 | - | CSVLPDGTYEQYF | TGCAGCGTCCTACCTGACGGGACCTACGAGCAGTACTTC
- | TRBJ1-1 | TRBV29-1 | - | CSGRGNMNTEAFF | TGCAGTGGCCGCGGCAATATGAACACTGAAGCTTTCTTT
- | TRBJ1-5 | TRBV19 | - | CASSIGAGSSNQPQHF | TGTGCCAGTAGTATCGGAGCAGGTTCTAGCAATCAGCCCCAGCATTTT
- | TRBJ2-2 | TRBV5-6 | - | CASSLGPRIYTGELFF | TGTGCCAGCAGCTTGGGCCCCAGAATATACACCGGGGAGCTGTTTTTT
TRBD2 | TRBJ2-3 | TRBV10-2 | - | CASSSAGTSPDTQYF | TGCGCCAGCAGTTCCGCCGGGACTAGCCCAGATACGCAGTATTTT
- | TRBJ1-1 | TRBV6-5 | few | CASSYQDSSETFF | TGTGCCAGCAGTTATCAAGACAGTTCCGAGACTTTCTTT
TRBD2 | TRBJ2-1 | TRBV6-5 | - | CASSSTSGGYNEQFF | TGTGCCAGCAGCTCTACTAGCGGGGGATACAATGAGCAGTTCTTC
TRBD2 | TRBJ2-1 | TRBV7-8 | - | CASSLAQRGVYNEQFF | TGTGCCAGCAGCTTAGCACAGCGGGGGGTTTACAATGAGCAGTTCTTC
TRBD1 | TRBJ2-7 | TRBV29-1 | - | CSGGQGYTYEQYF | TGCAGCGGTGGACAGGGATATACCTACGAGCAGTACTTC
TRBD1 | TRBJ2-7 | TRBV29-1 | - | CSVVSQGIGYEQYF | TGCAGCGTTGTCTCACAGGGGATAGGCTACGAGCAGTACTTC
- | TRBJ1-2 | TRBV29-1 | - | CSGHPLGGEGYGYTF | TGCAGCGGTCATCCTCTAGGAGGGGAAGGCTATGGCTACACCTTC
- | TRBJ1-1 | TRBV29-1 | - | CSTRKDWNTEAFF | TGCAGCACTCGGAAGGACTGGAACACTGAAGCTTTCTTT
- | TRBJ2-1 | TRBV29-1 | few | CSVEDFTSSSNEQFF | TGCAGCGTTGAAGATTTTACTAGTAGTAGCAATGAGCAGTTCTTC
TRBD2 | TRBJ2-7 | TRBV5-1 | - | CASSPTSGGADEQYF | TGCGCCAGCAGCCCGACTAGCGGGGGGGCGGACGAGCAGTACTTC
- | TRBJ1-1 | TRBV6-5 | - | CASSSFKGAFF | TGTGCCAGCAGTTCCTTTAAGGGGGCTTTCTTT
- | TRBJ2-7 | TRBV7-9 | - | CASSFGTGEQYF | TGTGCCAGCAGCTTTGGCACGGGCGAGCAGTACTTC
- | TRBJ2-2 | TRBV29-1 | - | CSVRDPGAGELFF | TGCAGCGTTAGAGATCCGGGGGCCGGGGAGCTGTTTTTT
TRBD1 | TRBJ2-7 | TRBV27 | - | CASSWTGGGYEQYF | TGTGCCAGCAGTTGGACAGGGGGTGGGTACGAGCAGTACTTC
TRBD1 | TRBJ1-1 | TRBV25-1 | - | CASGPSTGESTEAFF | TGTGCCAGCGGACCCTCGACAGGGGAGAGCACTGAAGCTTTCTTT
- | TRBJ1-2 | TRBV6-5 | - | CASRRRWADGYTF | TGTGCCAGCAGGAGGCGGTGGGCCGATGGCTACACCTTC
- | TRBJ2-2 | TRBV29-1 | - | CSVTPQGSANTGELFF | TGCAGCGTGACCCCACAGGGATCAGCGAACACCGGGGAGCTGTTTTTT
- | TRBJ1-1 | TRBV5-8 | - | CASSWVVGGGTEAFF | TGTGCCAGCAGCTGGGTAGTTGGCGGGGGGACTGAAGCTTTCTTT
- | TRBJ1-2 | TRBV29-1 | - | CSVLDNSDYGYTF | TGCAGCGTTTTAGACAATTCTGACTATGGCTACACCTTC
- | TRBJ2-2 | TRBV29-1 | - | CSVEESTSQTGELFF | TGCAGCGTTGAAGAGTCGACTAGTCAGACCGGGGAGCTGTTTTTT
- | TRBJ2-6 | TRBV7-6 | - | CASTSAGANVLTF | TGTGCCAGCACCTCGGCTGGGGCCAACGTCCTGACTTTC
TRBD2 | TRBJ2-7 | TRBV7-9 | few | CASTSLGTSDTQYF | TGTGCCAGCACCTCCCTAGGGACTAGCGACACGCAGTACTTC
- | TRBJ2-7 | TRBV29-1 | few | CSVVKDTYEQYF | TGCAGCGTTGTGAAAGACACCTACGAGCAGTACTTC
TRBD1 | TRBJ2-6 | TRBV11-2 | few | CASSLEGTGGSYGANVLTF | TGTGCCAGCAGCTTAGAAGGGACAGGGGGCTCTTATGGGGCCAACGTCCTGACTTTC
- | TRBJ2-7 | TRBV27 | - | CASSLSSGQAYEQYF | TGTGCCAGCAGTTTATCTTCGGGGCAGGCCTACGAGCAGTACTTC
- | TRBJ1-2 | TRBV9 | - | CASSVAPYGYTF | TGTGCCAGCAGCGTAGCCCCCTATGGCTACACCTTC
- | TRBJ1-1 | TRBV5-4 | - | CASSLFRGPTEAFF | TGTGCCAGCAGCTTGTTCCGGGGGCCTACTGAAGCTTTCTTT
TRBD1 | TRBJ2-2 | TRBV11-2 | - | CASSSGQGGTGELFF | TGTGCCAGCAGCTCGGGACAGGGGGGGACCGGGGAGCTGTTTTTT